Following are 23 T cell receptor beta chains from one sample sequenced in a study of cytomegalovirus exposure and HLA in healthy donors. PCR was performed using 60 Vbeta and 13 Jbeta primers. Clones were read by immunoSEQ multiplex PCR, and TCRdb kept only the in-frame ones, dropping some. The sample includes some 120,000 clones, 81% seen only once; the top ten take about 2%. What was sequenced was PBMCs. All receptors derive from a man aged 18 to 29 in good health and CMV-seronegative.

The chain combines TRBV6-5 with TRBJ1-1, with TRBD1 as a possible D gene (5 bases). This CDR3 is built from 11 residues. The germline V gene encodes CDR1 MNHEY and CDR2 SVGAGI. Trimming left V 4 bases short and J 6 bases short, with 6 bases between. The CDR3 DNA is TGTGCCAGCAGTTGGGGGGCTGAAGCTTTCTTT. Encoded protein: CASSWGAEAFF.

This clone showed up just a few times. The chain has TRBV7-2 and TRBJ1-2, with TRBD1 matching over 7 bases. The germline V gene encodes CDR1 SGHTA and CDR2 FQGNSA. The V segment lost 3 bases and the J segment 5 bases; nucleotides outside the gene matches: 3. The CDR3 length is 13 residues. CDR3 residues: CASSFRQGYGYTF. DNA for the CDR3: TGTGCCAGCAGCTTTAGACAGGGATATGGCTACACCTTC.

The chain couples TRBV7-3 to TRBJ2-1, with TRBD2 as a possible D gene (6 bases). With 5 bases removed from V and 8 bases from J, the gap between germline ends came to 13 bases. This CDR3 contains 13 residues. CDR1 is SGHTA, CDR2 FQGTGA, per germline. Written as DNA, the CDR3 is TGTGCCAGCAGCCGAACCGGGGAGGATGAGCAGTTCTTC. It encodes CASSRTGEDEQFF. Filled out from reference TRBV7-3 and TRBJ2-1, the complete variable domain reads GAGVSQTPSNKVTEKGKYVELRCDPISGHTALYWYRQSLGQGPEFLIYFQGTGAADDSGLPNDRFFAVRPEGSVSTLKIQRTERGDSAVYLCASSRTGEDEQFFGPGTRLTVL.

This clone was detected only once. This CDR3 is CASSWSGGSTEAFF. For the CDR3, the DNA is TGTGCCAGCAGTTGGTCGGGGGGGTCCACTGAAGCTTTCTTT. The genes are TRBV27 and TRBJ1-1, with D tentatively TRBD1 (5 bases). Germline V CDR1 and CDR2: MNHEY, SMNVEV (reference sequence). CDR3 length: 14 residues. The V and J ends lost 4 bases and 4 bases respectively, with 13 bases between them.

The rearrangement joins TRBV9 to TRBJ2-3; D is undetermined. CDR1 and CDR2 from the germline V gene are SGDLS and YYNGEE. Trimming took off 4 bases at V and 0 bases at J, with 9 bases between the two ends. The CDR3 extends over 14 amino acids. The CDR3 reads CASSSSASTDTQYF. DNA for the CDR3: TGTGCCAGCAGCTCAAGCGCGAGCACAGATACGCAGTATTTT.

The chain links TRBV14 to TRBJ1-4; D remains unclear. Trimming removed 5 bases at V and 8 bases at J, with 12 bases between. The CDR3 is made up of 13 amino acids. CDR1 is SGHDN, CDR2 FVKESK, per germline. The CDR3 reads CASSSIPEEKLFF. In DNA, the CDR3 is TGTGCCAGCAGCTCCATACCTGAGGAAAAACTGTTTTTT.

This sequence joins TRBV15 and TRBJ2-5; D possibly corresponds to TRBD2 (6 bases). CDR3 length: 14 residues. The germline gives CDR1 LNHNV, CDR2 YYDKDF (reference sequence). Deletions cut 2 bases from V and 4 bases from J, with 11 bases between. CDR3: CATSRTTSLETQYF. The DNA for the CDR3 is TGTGCCACCAGCAGAACGACTAGTTTAGAGACCCAGTACTTC.

This chain joins TRBV7-9 and TRBJ2-1; 7 nucleotides match TRBD2. This CDR3 contains 15 residues. CDR1 is SEHNR, CDR2 FQNEAQ, per germline (reference sequence). The trim removed 4 bases at V and 7 bases at J, leaving 10 bases unmatched. Written as DNA, the CDR3 is TGTGCCAGCAGCTCTGCTAGCGGCTGGGGGAATGAGCAGTTCTTC. It encodes CASSSASGWGNEQFF.

This chain connects TRBV4-3 to TRBJ1-2; 7 nucleotides align to TRBD1. CDR3 length: 14 amino acids. V dropped 0 bases and J dropped 3; count of bases not matched to a gene: 1. Germline V gives CDR1 LGHNA, CDR2 YSLEER. CDR3 DNA sequence: TGCGCCAGCAGCCAAGATCAGGGGGACTATGGCTACACCTTC. This codes for CASSQDQGDYGYTF.

This clone was seen a handful of times. The rearrangement joins TRBV6-5 to TRBJ2-7; D unresolved. V lost 6 bases and J lost 2, with 17 bases in between. The CDR3 runs 15 residues. Germline V gives CDR1 MNHEY, CDR2 SVGAGI. In DNA form, the CDR3 reads TGTGCCAGCAGAACGATCTCATGGAGTGCCTACGAGCAGTACTTC. Amino acids: CASRTISWSAYEQYF.

This clone was observed a single time. The gene calls are TRBV6-1 and TRBJ2-1; TRBD1 matches at 10 bases. The junction had 1 base not matched to a gene; V was cut back by 5 bases and J by 6 bases. CDR3 size: 13 residues. CDR1 MNHNS and CDR2 SASEGT come from the germline V gene. CDR3 sequence: CASSRTGGNEQFF. CDR3 DNA: TGTGCCAGCAGTAGGACAGGGGGCAATGAGCAGTTCTTC.

This clone was recorded a few times. The chain has TRBV5-1 and TRBJ1-4; the D gene is possibly TRBD1 (6 bases). The CDR3 covers 14 residues. Germline CDR1 reads SGHRS; CDR2 reads YFSETQ. V dropped 4 bases and J dropped 6 bases, with 13 bases sitting between them. CDR3 bases: TGCGCCAGCAGCCAGACAGGATCCCATGAAAAACTGTTTTTT. This gives the protein CASSQTGSHEKLFF.

The chain uses TRBV19 and TRBJ2-7, with 9 bases lining up with TRBD1. The germline CDR1 and CDR2 sequences are LNHDA and SQIVND (reference sequence). J gave up 0 bases and V 5 bases, and 17 bases lay outside the gene matches. The CDR3 has 19 amino acids. DNA of the CDR3: TGTGCCAGTAGTTCGATCCGGGACAGGGCTCAGGGTTCCTCCTACGAGCAGTACTTC. Translated, it gives CASSSIRDRAQGSSYEQYF.

The chain uses TRBV6-5 and TRBJ2-1, with TRBD2 identical over 11 bases. The CDR3 totals 15 residues. Germline CDR1 is MNHEY and CDR2 is SVGAGI. J was trimmed by 5 bases and V by 5 bases; bases with no gene match: 5. The CDR3: CASSGSGGVHNEQFF. The CDR3, as DNA: TGTGCCAGCAGTGGTAGCGGGGGGGTACACAATGAGCAGTTCTTC.

The V gene is TRBV5-6, the J gene TRBJ1-4, with D possibly being TRBD1 (6 bases). Germline V CDR1 and CDR2: SGHDT, YYEEEE. The ends were cut back, 4 bases at V and 5 bases at J, with 12 bases in the middle. The CDR3 has 14 amino acids. The CDR3 DNA reads as TGTGCCAGCAGCACGACAGGTGGGAATGAAAAACTGTTTTTT. As protein: CASSTTGGNEKLFF.

This clone was observed a single time. The chain joins TRBV7-3 to TRBJ2-1; 13 bases are a match to TRBD2. The CDR3 is 15 amino acids. Trimming cost V 2 bases and J 9 bases; bases outside gene matches: 4. The V gene's germline CDR1 is SGHTA and CDR2 FQGTGA. CDR3 sequence: CASSLGGLAGSEQFF. The CDR3, as DNA: TGTGCCAGCAGCTTAGGGGGACTAGCGGGGAGTGAGCAGTTCTTC.

This clone came up a few times. This chain uses TRBV6-4 with TRBJ1-1, with a possible D match to TRBD1 (5 bases). Trimming shortened V by 6 bases and J by 2 bases, and 13 bases separated the two germline ends. Germline V gene data show CDR1 as MRHNA and CDR2 as SNTAGT. The CDR3 contains 14 residues. The CDR3 DNA reads as TGTGCCAGCAGGGGTAACAGGAGTAACACTGAAGCTTTCTTT. Its translation is CASRGNRSNTEAFF.

This chain connects TRBV15 to TRBJ1-2; weak D call: TRBD1 (5 bases). Trimming stripped 0 bases from V and 1 base from J, with 15 bases between. Looked up from germline, CDR1 is LNHNV and CDR2 is YYDKDF (reference sequence). The CDR3 runs 17 residues. CDR3 in amino acids: CATSRDQQAGSNYGYTF. The CDR3 bases are TGTGCCACCAGCAGAGATCAACAGGCGGGGAGTAACTATGGCTACACCTTC.

The genes are TRBV5-4 and TRBJ2-3, with 7 bases aligning to TRBD1. The J segment lost 2 bases and the V segment lost 4 bases, leaving 7 bases of the junction unmatched. Germline V gene lookup returns CDR1 SGHNT and CDR2 YYREEE (reference sequence). CDR3 length equals 15 residues. CDR3 region: CASSIRDSFTDTQYF. CDR3 bases: TGTGCCAGCAGCATCCGGGACAGTTTCACAGATACGCAGTATTTT.

The gene calls are TRBV2 and TRBJ1-5, with 10 bases lining up with TRBD1. This CDR3 has 16 residues. Germline loops: CDR1 SNHLY, CDR2 FYNNEI. V lost 5 bases, J lost 5 bases, and 9 bases stayed unmatched. The CDR3 DNA reads as TGTGCCAGCAGTACTCGGACAGGGGGTAGGCATCAGCCCCAGCATTTT. Its protein product is CASSTRTGGRHQPQHF.

The gene calls are TRBV6-1 and TRBJ1-2, with 7 bases lining up with TRBD1. Losses at the gene ends were 5 bases for V and 2 bases for J; bases not matched to a gene: 5. This CDR3 is 14 amino acids long. Germline CDR1 MNHNS, CDR2 SASEGT. In DNA form, the CDR3 reads TGTGCCAGCAGTAGGACAGGATACAACTATGGCTACACCTTC. It is translated as CASSRTGYNYGYTF.

The rearrangement joins TRBV25-1 to TRBJ2-7, with 9 bases that match TRBD1. Germline CDR1 is MGHDK and CDR2 is SYGVNS. The J segment lost 5 bases and the V segment lost 1 base, leaving 6 bases of the junction unmatched. This CDR3 contains 15 residues. CDR3 DNA: TGTGCCAGCAGTGAATGGACAGGGGCCTCTGACGAGCAGTACTTC. This encodes CASSEWTGASDEQYF.

The gene calls are TRBV4-1 and TRBJ1-6, with 9 bases matching TRBD1. The V segment lost 1 base and the J segment 9 bases; nucleotides outside the gene matches: 7. CDR3 length: 16 residues. Germline CDR1 reads MGHRA; CDR2 reads YSYEKL. The CDR3 nucleotides read TGCGCCAGCAGCCAAGTTCCCGGGACAGGGAGTTCACCCCTCCACTTT. It specifies CASSQVPGTGSSPLHF.